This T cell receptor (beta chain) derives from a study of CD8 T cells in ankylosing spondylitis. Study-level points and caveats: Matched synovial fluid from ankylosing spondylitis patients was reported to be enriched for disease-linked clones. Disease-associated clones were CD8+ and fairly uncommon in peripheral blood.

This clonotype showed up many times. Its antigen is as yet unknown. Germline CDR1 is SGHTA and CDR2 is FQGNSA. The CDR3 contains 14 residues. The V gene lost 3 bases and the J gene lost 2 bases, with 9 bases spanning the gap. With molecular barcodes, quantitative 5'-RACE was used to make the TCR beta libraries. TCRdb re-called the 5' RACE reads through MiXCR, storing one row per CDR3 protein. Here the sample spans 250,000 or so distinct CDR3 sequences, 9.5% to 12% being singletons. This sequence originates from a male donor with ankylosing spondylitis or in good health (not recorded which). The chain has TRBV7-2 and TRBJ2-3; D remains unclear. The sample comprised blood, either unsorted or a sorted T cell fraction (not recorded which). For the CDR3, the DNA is TGTGCCAGCAGCTTTAGCAGAACCACAGATACGCAGTATTTT. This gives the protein CASSFSRTTDTQYF.